Shown below are 15 T cell receptor beta chains from a single sample sequenced in a study of shared clonotypes between healthy human individuals. Sequenced by immunoSEQ multiplex PCR; TCRdb stores in-frame clones only, minus some. This sample carries 2 million to 3 million clones, approximately 94% of them seen once, and the ten largest clones take 0.36%. Sequencing was carried out using naive CD4+ T cells from PBMCs. Subset in this sample: CD45RA+ positively selected. The receptors stem from a man aged 18 to 29 in good health. Some clones in this sample may be carry-over from other donors' samples.

In DNA, the CDR3 is TGTGCCAGTAGTATAGTTTCGGATGGTGAAGCTTTCTTT. Its protein is CASSIVSDGEAFF. The chain has TRBV19 and TRBJ1-1; D is unclear. Germline lookup yields CDR1 LNHDA and CDR2 SQIVND (reference sequence). This CDR3 spans 13 amino acids. V gave up 1 base and J gave up 7 bases, with 10 bases separating them.

The chain links TRBV18 to TRBJ1-4; D is unresolved. Germline V gene sequence: CDR1 KGHSH, CDR2 LQKENI. Trimming took 6 bases from V and 4 from J, leaving 12 bases between them. This CDR3 comprises 14 residues. Written as DNA, the CDR3 is TGTGCCAGCTCCGGCACAGAGAGTAATGAAAAACTGTTTTTT. Encoded protein: CASSGTESNEKLFF.

Worth noting for this clone: The sample has other DNA sequences that encode this CDR3 too. CDR3 nucleotide sequence: TGCGCCAGCAGCCTTACCACCTACGAGCAGTACTTC. This encodes CASSLTTYEQYF. The chain employs TRBV5-1 and TRBJ2-7; no clear D. Per the germline V gene, CDR1 is SGHRS and CDR2 is YFSETQ. The CDR3 sequence is 12 residues long. Trimming stripped 4 bases from V and 2 bases from J, with 7 bases between.

V usage is TRBV28 and J usage is TRBJ1-5; 8 nucleotides align to TRBD1. This CDR3 is 14 amino acids long. V was pared by 4 bases and J by 6 bases, with 5 bases of the junction left unmatched. Germline V gene lookup returns CDR1 MDHEN and CDR2 SYDVKM. Written as DNA, the CDR3 is TGTGCCAGCAGTTCCCGGACAGGGATTCAGCCCCAGCATTTT. Protein sequence: CASSSRTGIQPQHF.

The chain couples TRBV2 to TRBJ2-7, with 11 bases fitting TRBD2. V shed 5 bases and J 6 bases; nucleotides not matched to a gene: 9. This CDR3 is built from 15 residues. Germline CDR1 is SNHLY and CDR2 is FYNNEI. CDR3 amino acids: CASSQLAGAPGEQYF. Written as DNA, the CDR3 is TGTGCCAGCAGTCAACTAGCGGGAGCCCCTGGCGAGCAGTACTTC. Full variable domain (remainder filled in from reference TRBV2 and TRBJ2-7): EPEVTQTPSHQVTQMGQEVILRCVPISNHLYFYWYRQILGQKVEFLVSFYNNEISEKSEIFDDQFSVERPDGSNFTLKIRSTKLEDSAMYFCASSQLAGAPGEQYFGPGTRLTVT.

The chain links TRBV7-3 to TRBJ2-7, with 9 bases matching TRBD1. Germline CDR1 reads SGHTA; CDR2 reads FQGTGA. This CDR3 is built from 15 residues. The trim removed 6 bases at V and 7 bases at J, leaving 13 bases unmatched. In nucleotides, the CDR3 is TGTGCCAGCAGGTCCGGGACAGGGCGGTCGGGTGAGCAGTACTTC. Encoded protein: CASRSGTGRSGEQYF.

The gene calls are TRBV10-3 and TRBJ1-1; D unclear. The length of the CDR3 is 14 residues. With 3 bases removed from V and 1 base from J, the gap between germline ends came to 9 bases. Germline CDR1 reads ENHRY; CDR2 reads SYGVKD. CDR3 protein: CAISEPRENTEAFF. CDR3 bases: TGTGCCATCAGTGAACCCCGGGAGAACACTGAAGCTTTCTTT.

The chain couples TRBV7-9 to TRBJ1-2; 8 bases are shared with TRBD1. Per the germline V gene, CDR1 is SEHNR and CDR2 is FQNEAQ (reference sequence). The CDR3 has 17 amino acids. V lost 5 bases to trimming and J lost 2 bases; unmatched junction nucleotides: 13. CDR3 DNA: TGTGCCAGCAGCCCATGGACAGGGACGGACCGGAACTATGGCTACACCTTC. This codes for CASSPWTGTDRNYGYTF.

This clone was detected a few times. V and J are TRBV7-9 and TRBJ1-5; no definite D call. The V gene lost 5 bases and the J gene lost 2 bases, with 10 bases spanning the gap. From germline, CDR1 is SEHNR and CDR2 FQNEAQ (reference sequence). The CDR3 totals 14 residues. The CDR3 region has the DNA TGTGCCAGCAGCCGTCGGGGTGGCAATCAGCCCCAGCATTTT. It encodes CASSRRGGNQPQHF.

The chain links TRBV15 to TRBJ2-7, with TRBD2 matching over 8 bases. Germline-derived CDR1 and CDR2 are LNHNV and YYDKDF (reference sequence). J lost 2 bases, V lost 3 bases, and 9 bases had no gene match. This CDR3 has 16 residues. CDR3 region: CATSRGGTRRTYEQYF. In DNA, the CDR3 is TGTGCCACCAGCAGGGGAGGGACTAGACGTACCTACGAGCAGTACTTC. The full variable domain, in which reference TRBV15 and TRBJ2-7 provide the parts outside the CDR3, is DAMVIQNPRYQVTQFGKPVTLSCSQTLNHNVMYWYQQKSSQAPKLLFHYYDKDFNNEADTPDNFQSRRPNTSFCFLDIRSPGLGDTAMYLCATSRGGTRRTYEQYFGPGTRLTVT.

This clone was counted between two and nine times. The chain combines TRBV15 with TRBJ1-5; D gene ambiguous. CDR1 is LNHNV and CDR2 is YYDKDF in the germline V gene (reference sequence). This CDR3 is built from 13 residues. V was cut by 0 bases and J by 7 bases, with 7 bases left in between. CDR3 loop: CATSRDPEQPQHF. The CDR3 coding sequence is TGTGCCACCAGCAGAGATCCGGAACAGCCCCAGCATTTT.

This sequence joins TRBV5-6 and TRBJ1-5; 7 positions match TRBD1. Germline CDR1 SGHDT, CDR2 YYEEEE. The CDR3 has 17 amino acids. The V gene end was trimmed by 4 bases and the J gene end by 0 bases; junction bases not matched to a gene: 10. The CDR3 DNA sequence: TGTGCCAGCAGCCGCCGCGGGACAGTCGATAGCAATCAGCCCCAGCATTTT. Residues: CASSRRGTVDSNQPQHF.

The chain uses TRBV28 and TRBJ2-1; no definite D call. Germline loops: CDR1 MDHEN, CDR2 SYDVKM. This CDR3 comprises 11 residues. V lost 8 bases and J 13 bases, leaving 15 bases between the germline ends. The CDR3 protein is CASQSRRPQFF. CDR3 DNA: TGTGCCAGCCAGTCCAGGAGACCCCAGTTCTTC.

This rearrangement joins TRBV19 to TRBJ2-7, with 8 positions matching TRBD2. V dropped 3 bases and J dropped 1; count of bases not matched to a gene: 5. This CDR3 region has 15 residues. Germline CDR1 is LNHDA and CDR2 is SQIVND (reference sequence). CDR3 nucleotide sequence: TGTGCCAGTAGTATCCGTAGCGGGGCGTCCTACGAGCAGTACTTC. Translated, it gives CASSIRSGASYEQYF.

The V call is TRBV15, the J call TRBJ1-5, with D uncertain. V lost 2 bases to trimming and J lost 4 bases, with 9 bases between them. This CDR3 region has 14 residues. Germline V gene data show CDR1 as LNHNV and CDR2 as YYDKDF (reference sequence). The CDR3 loop is CATSRHGVNQPQHF. CDR3 DNA: TGTGCCACCAGCAGACACGGGGTAAATCAGCCCCAGCATTTT.